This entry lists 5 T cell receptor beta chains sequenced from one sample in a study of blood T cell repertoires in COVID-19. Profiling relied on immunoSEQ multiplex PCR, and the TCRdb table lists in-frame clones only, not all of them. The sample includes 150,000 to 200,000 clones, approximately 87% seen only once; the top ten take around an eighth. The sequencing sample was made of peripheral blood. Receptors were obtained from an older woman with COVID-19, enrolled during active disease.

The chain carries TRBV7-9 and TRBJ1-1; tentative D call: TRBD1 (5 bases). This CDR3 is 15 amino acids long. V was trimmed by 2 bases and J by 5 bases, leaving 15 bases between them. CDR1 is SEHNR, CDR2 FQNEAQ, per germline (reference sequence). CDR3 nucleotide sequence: TGTGCCAGCAGCTTATCCCTGGGGGGAAGAACTGAAGCTTTCTTT. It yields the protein CASSLSLGGRTEAFF.

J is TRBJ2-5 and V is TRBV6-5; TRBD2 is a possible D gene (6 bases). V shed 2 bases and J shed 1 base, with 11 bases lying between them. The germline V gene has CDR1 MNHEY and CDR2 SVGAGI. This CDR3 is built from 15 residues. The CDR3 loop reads CASSYRGAVQETQYF. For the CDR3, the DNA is TGTGCCAGCAGTTACCGCGGGGCAGTCCAAGAGACCCAGTACTTC.

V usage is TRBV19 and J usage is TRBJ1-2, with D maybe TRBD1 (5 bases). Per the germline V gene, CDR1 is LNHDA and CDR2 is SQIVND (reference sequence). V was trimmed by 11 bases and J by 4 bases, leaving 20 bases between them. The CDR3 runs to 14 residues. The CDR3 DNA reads TGTGCCTCAAACCGGTGGCAGGGCTCCTATGGCTACACCTTC. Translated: CASNRWQGSYGYTF.

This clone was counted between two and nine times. As DNA, the CDR3 is TGCGCCAGCAGCTTGACCTCGGGGGGTGAACTCACTGAAGCTTTCTTT. Translated: CASSLTSGGELTEAFF. The chain recombines TRBV5-1 with TRBJ1-1, with D perhaps TRBD1 (5 bases). Germline CDR1 is SGHRS and CDR2 is YFSETQ. Trimming pared 1 base from V and 4 bases from J, leaving 17 bases between. CDR3 size: 16 residues.

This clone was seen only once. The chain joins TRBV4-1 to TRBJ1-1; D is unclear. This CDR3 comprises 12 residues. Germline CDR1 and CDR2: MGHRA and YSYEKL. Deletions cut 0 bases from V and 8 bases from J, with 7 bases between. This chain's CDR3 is CASSQDRAEAFF. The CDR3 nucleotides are TGCGCCAGCAGCCAAGATAGAGCCGAAGCTTTCTTT.